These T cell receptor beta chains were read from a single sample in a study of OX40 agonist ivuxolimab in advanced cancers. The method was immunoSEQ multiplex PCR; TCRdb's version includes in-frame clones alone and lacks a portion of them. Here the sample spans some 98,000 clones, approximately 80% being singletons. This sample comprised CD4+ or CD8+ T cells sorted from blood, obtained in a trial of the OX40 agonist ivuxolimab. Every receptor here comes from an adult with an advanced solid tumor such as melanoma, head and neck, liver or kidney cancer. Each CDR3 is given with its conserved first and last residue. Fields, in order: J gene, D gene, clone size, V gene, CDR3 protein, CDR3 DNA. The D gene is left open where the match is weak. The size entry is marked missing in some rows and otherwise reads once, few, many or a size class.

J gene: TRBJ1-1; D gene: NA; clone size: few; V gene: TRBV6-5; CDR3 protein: CASILTVGTEAFF; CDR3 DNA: TGTGCCAGCATCCTGACAGTGGGAACTGAAGCTTTCTTT
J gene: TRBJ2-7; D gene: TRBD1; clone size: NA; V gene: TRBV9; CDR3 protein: CASSASTGANYEQYF; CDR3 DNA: TGTGCCAGCAGCGCCTCGACAGGGGCTAACTACGAGCAGTACTTC
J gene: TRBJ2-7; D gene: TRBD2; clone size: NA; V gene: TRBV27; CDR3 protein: CASSPRAGGPYEQYF; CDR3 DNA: TGTGCCAGCAGTCCCCGAGCGGGAGGGCCCTACGAGCAGTACTTC
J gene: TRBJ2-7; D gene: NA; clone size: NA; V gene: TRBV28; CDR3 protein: CASSFPAGRSYEQYF; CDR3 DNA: TGTGCCAGCAGTTTTCCAGCGGGCCGTTCCTACGAGCAGTACTTC
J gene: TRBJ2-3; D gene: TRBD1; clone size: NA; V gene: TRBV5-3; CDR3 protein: CERSLLGGNLFVVSDTQYF; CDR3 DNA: TGCGAAAGAAGCTTATTAGGGGGCAACCTTTTCGTGGTGTCAGATACGCAGTATTTT
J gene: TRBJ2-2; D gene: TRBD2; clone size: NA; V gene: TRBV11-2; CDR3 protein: CASSLDGEVAGAGELFF; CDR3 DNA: TGTGCCAGCAGCTTAGATGGGGAAGTAGCGGGAGCCGGGGAGCTGTTTTTT
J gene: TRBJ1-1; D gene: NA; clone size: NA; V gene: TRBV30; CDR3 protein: CAWTSRGVTDTEAFF; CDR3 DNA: TGTGCCTGGACAAGTAGGGGGGTGACGGACACTGAAGCTTTCTTT
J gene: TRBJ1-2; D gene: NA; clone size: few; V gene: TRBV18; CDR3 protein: CASSPGRYGYTF; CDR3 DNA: TGTGCCAGCTCACCCGGGAGGTATGGCTACACCTTC
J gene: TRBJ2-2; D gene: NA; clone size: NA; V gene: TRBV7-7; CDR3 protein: CASSPRVIGRNTGELFF; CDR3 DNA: TGTGCCAGCAGCCCCCGGGTGATAGGGAGGAACACCGGGGAGCTGTTTTTT
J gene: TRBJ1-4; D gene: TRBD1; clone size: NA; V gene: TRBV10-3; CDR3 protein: CAGRDRYTRANEKLFF; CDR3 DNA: TGTGCCGGCCGGGACAGGTACACCCGCGCTAATGAAAAACTGTTTTTT
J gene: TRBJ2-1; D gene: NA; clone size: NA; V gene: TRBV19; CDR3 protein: CASSIGGPSYNEQFF; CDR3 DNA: TGTGCCAGTAGTATAGGGGGACCTTCCTACAATGAGCAGTTCTTC
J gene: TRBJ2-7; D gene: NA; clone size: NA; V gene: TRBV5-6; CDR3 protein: CASSLVGLDYEQYF; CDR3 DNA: TGTGCCAGCAGCTTGGTCGGCCTAGACTACGAGCAGTACTTC
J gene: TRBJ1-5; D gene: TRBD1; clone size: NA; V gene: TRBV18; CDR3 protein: CASSRQGEISNQPQHF; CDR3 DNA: TGTGCCAGCTCAAGACAGGGGGAGATTAGCAATCAGCCCCAGCATTTT
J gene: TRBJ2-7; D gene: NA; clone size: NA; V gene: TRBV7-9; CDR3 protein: CAGKGQSSYEQYF; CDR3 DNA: TGTGCCGGGAAAGGACAGTCCTCCTACGAGCAGTACTTC
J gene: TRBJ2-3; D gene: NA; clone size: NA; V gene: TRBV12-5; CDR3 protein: CASGLVGGPTDTQYF; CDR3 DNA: TGTGCTAGTGGTTTGGTAGGAGGGCCCACAGATACGCAGTATTTT
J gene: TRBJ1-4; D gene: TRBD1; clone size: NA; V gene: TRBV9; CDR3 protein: CASSLFDRGSGEKLFF; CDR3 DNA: TGTGCCAGCAGCTTATTTGACAGGGGGTCTGGTGAAAAACTGTTTTTT
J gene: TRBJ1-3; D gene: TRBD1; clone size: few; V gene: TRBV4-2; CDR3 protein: CASSRDRGGNTIYF; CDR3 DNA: TGTGCCAGCAGCCGGGACAGGGGTGGAAACACCATATATTTT
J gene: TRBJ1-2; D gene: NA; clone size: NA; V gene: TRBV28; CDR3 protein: CASERQDYGYTF; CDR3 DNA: TGTGCCAGCGAGCGACAGGACTATGGCTACACCTTC
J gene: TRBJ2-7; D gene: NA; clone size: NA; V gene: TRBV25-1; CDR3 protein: CASSVRDGGSYEQYF; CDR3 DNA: TGTGCCAGCAGTGTCCGGGACGGAGGTAGTTACGAGCAGTACTTC
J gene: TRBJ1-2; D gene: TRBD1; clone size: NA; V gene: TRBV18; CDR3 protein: CASSLDRGHGYTF; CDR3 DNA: TGTGCCAGCTCTCTCGACAGGGGGCATGGCTACACCTTC
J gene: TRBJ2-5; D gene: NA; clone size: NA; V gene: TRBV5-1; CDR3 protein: CASSSTDFQETQYF; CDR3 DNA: TGCGCCAGCAGCTCAACGGACTTCCAAGAGACCCAGTACTTC
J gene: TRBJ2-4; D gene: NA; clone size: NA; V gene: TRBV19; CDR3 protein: CASREGRIAKNIQYF; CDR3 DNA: TGTGCCAGTAGGGAAGGGCGCATAGCCAAAAACATTCAGTACTTC
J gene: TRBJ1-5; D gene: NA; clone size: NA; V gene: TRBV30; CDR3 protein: CAWSVPKGTNQPQHF; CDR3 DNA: TGTGCCTGGAGTGTACCGAAGGGGACGAATCAGCCCCAGCATTTT
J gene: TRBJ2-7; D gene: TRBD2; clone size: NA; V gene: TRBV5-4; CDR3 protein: CASSRDSGSYEQYF; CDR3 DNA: TGCGCCAGCTCCCGGGATAGCGGGTCCTACGAGCAGTACTTC
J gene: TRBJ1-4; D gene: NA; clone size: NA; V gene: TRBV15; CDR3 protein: CATSRKLNEKLFF; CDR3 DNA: TGTGCCACCAGCAGAAAGCTAAATGAAAAACTGTTTTTT
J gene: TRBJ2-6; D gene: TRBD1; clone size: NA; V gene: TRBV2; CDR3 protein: CASSSQGSGANVLTF; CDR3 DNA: TGTGCCAGCAGCTCACAGGGGTCTGGGGCCAACGTCCTGACTTTC
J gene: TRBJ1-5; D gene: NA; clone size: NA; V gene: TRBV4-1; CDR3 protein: CASSQTDRGDNQPQHF; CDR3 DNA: TGCGCCAGCAGCCAAACCGACCGGGGCGACAATCAGCCCCAGCATTTT
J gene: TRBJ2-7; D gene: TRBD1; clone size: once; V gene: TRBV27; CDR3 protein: CASSLRQGYEQYF; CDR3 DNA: TGTGCCAGCAGTTTAAGACAGGGATACGAGCAGTACTTC
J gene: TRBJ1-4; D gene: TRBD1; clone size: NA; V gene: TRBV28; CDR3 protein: CASTGSGQGVDEKLFF; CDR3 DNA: TGTGCCAGCACTGGATCGGGACAGGGGGTTGATGAAAAACTGTTTTTT
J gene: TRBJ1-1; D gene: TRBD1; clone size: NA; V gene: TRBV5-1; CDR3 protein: CASSFGGTGMAEAFF; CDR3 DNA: TGCGCCAGCAGCTTCGGAGGGACAGGGATGGCTGAAGCTTTCTTT
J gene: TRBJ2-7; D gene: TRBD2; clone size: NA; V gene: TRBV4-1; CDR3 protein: CASSHRFGLAGGSFLYEQYF; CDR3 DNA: TGCGCCAGCAGCCACAGATTCGGACTAGCGGGAGGCTCCTTTCTATACGAGCAGTACTTC
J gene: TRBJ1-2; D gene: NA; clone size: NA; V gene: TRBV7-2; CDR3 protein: CASSLSPGPEGYTF; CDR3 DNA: TGTGCCAGCAGCTTAAGCCCGGGCCCTGAAGGCTACACCTTC
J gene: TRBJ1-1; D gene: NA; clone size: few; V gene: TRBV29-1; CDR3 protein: CSAGQNTEAFF; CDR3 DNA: TGCAGCGCCGGACAGAACACTGAAGCTTTCTTT
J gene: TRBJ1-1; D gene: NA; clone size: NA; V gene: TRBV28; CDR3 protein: CASSLKGRAEAFF; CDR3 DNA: TGTGCCAGCAGTTTAAAGGGTAGGGCTGAAGCTTTCTTT
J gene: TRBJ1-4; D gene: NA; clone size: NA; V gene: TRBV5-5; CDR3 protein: CASSPYGGAGEKLFF; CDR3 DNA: TGTGCCAGCAGCCCCTACGGTGGAGCGGGTGAAAAACTGTTTTTT
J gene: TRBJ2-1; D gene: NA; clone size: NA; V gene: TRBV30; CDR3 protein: CAWIRGPLSEQFF; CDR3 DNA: TGTGCCTGGATACGCGGGCCCCTGTCCGAGCAGTTCTTC
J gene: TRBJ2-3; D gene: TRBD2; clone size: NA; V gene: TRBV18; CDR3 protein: CASSPTSGSTDTQYF; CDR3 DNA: TGTGCCAGCTCACCGACTAGCGGAAGCACAGATACGCAGTATTTT
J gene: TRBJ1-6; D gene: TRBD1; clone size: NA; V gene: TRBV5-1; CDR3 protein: CASRAGQGDSPLHF; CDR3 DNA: TGCGCCAGCAGAGCGGGACAGGGTGATTCACCCCTCCACTTT
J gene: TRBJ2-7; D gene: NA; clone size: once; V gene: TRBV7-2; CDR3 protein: CASSREHPHEQYF; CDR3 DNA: TGTGCCAGCAGCCGGGAGCATCCCCACGAGCAGTACTTC
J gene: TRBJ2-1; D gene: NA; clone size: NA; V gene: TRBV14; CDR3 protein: CASSQVRGPRNEQFF; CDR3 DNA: TGTGCCAGCAGCCAAGTCCGGGGGCCCCGAAATGAGCAGTTCTTC
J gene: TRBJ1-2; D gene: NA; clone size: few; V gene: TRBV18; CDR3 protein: CASSGSYGYTF; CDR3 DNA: TGTGCCAGCTCCGGCAGCTATGGCTACACCTTC
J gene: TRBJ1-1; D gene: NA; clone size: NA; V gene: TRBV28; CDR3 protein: CASSPPGENTEAFF; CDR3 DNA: TGTGCCAGCAGCCCCCCGGGGGAGAACACTGAAGCTTTCTTT
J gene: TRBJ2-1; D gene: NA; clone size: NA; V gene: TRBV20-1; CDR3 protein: CSAQEYNEQFF; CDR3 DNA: TGCAGTGCTCAAGAGTACAATGAGCAGTTCTTC
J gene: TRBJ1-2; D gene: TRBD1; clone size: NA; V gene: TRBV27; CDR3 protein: CASSRGGQGNYGYTF; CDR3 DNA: TGTGCCAGCAGCCGCGGGGGACAGGGAAACTATGGCTACACCTTC
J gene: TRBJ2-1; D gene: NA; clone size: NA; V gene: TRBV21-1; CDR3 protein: CASSKKFYRGPEFF; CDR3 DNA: TGTGCCAGCAGCAAAAAATTCTACAGGGGGCCTGAGTTCTTC
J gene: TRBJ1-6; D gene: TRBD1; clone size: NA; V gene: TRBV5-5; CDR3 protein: CASSKPPDGTASGPLHF; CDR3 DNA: TGTGCCAGCAGCAAGCCTCCGGACGGGACAGCAAGTGGACCCCTCCACTTT
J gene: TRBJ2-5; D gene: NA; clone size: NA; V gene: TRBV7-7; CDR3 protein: CASSRGGLGETQYF; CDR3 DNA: TGTGCCAGCAGCCGTGGGGGGCTCGGGGAGACCCAGTACTTC
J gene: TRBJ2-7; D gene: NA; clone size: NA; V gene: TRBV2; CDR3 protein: CASSEEVWRYEQYF; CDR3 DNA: TGTGCCAGCAGTGAAGAAGTCTGGCGCTACGAGCAGTACTTC
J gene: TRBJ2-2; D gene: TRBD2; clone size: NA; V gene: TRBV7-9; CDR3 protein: CASSPGLAGDGELFF; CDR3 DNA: TGTGCCAGCAGCCCGGGACTAGCGGGAGACGGGGAGCTGTTTTTT
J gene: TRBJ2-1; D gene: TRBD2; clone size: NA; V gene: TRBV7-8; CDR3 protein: CASSPSGSPSSYNEQFF; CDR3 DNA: TGTGCCAGCAGCCCTAGCGGGAGTCCCAGCTCCTACAATGAGCAGTTCTTC
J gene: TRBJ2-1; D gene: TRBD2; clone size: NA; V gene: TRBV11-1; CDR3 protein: CASSSSGGLYNEQFF; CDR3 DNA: TGTGCCAGCAGCAGTAGCGGGGGATTGTACAATGAGCAGTTCTTC
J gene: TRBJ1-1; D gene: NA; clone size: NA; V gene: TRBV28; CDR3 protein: CASSLGTGWTEAFF; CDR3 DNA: TGTGCCAGCAGTTTAGGAACAGGGTGGACTGAAGCTTTCTTT
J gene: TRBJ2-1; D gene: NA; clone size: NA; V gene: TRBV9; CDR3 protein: CASSRSSPYNEQFF; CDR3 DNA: TGTGCCAGCAGCAGGTCTAGTCCCTACAATGAGCAGTTCTTC
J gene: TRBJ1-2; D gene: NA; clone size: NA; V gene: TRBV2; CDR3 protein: CASTQGLGGYTF; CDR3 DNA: TGTGCCAGCACCCAGGGTTTGGGAGGCTACACCTTC